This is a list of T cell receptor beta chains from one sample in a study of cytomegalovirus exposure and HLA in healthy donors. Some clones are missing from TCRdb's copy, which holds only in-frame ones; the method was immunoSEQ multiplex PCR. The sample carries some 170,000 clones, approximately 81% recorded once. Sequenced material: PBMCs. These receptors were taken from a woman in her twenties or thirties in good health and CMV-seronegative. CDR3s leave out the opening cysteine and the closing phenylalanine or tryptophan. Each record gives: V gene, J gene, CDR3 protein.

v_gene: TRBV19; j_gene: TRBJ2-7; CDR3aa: ASRGRVGEQY
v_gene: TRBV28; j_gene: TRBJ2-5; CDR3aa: ASSQTSGVLQY
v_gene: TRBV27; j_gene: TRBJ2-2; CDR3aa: ASRPGRVGTGELF
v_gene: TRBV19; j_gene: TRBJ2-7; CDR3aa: ASSEPGQGLYEQY
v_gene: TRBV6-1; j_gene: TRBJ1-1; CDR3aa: ASTLGGFTEAF
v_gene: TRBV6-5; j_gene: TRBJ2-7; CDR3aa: ASSYSYRGISYEQY
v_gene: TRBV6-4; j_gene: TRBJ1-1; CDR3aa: ASNSKNTEAF
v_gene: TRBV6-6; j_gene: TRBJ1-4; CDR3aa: ASSPDRNEKLF
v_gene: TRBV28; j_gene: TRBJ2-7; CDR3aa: ASSELADYEQY
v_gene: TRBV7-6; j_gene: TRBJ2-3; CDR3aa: ASSSARTGDKHTQY
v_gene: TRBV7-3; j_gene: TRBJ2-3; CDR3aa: ASSLMIGTGGTDTQY
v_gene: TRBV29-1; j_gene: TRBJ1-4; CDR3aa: SVLEGVTNEKLF
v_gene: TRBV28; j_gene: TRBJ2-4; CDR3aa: ASGGTGNIQY